This T cell receptor (beta chain) was captured in a study of identical twins. Healthy Caucasians, and only they, were the donors. Germline V gene data show CDR1 as SQVTM and CDR2 as ANQGSEA. The CDR3 loop spans 14 amino acids. The V gene lost 4 bases and the J gene lost 1 base, with 12 bases spanning the gap. With template switching, a universal primer site was added, and the cDNA carried unique molecular identifiers. TCRdb passed the 5' RACE reads through MiXCR, listing each CDR3 protein once. The repertoire includes about 530,000 distinct CDR3 sequences, 13% to 15% of them detected once, and 0.44% sits in the top ten. This clonotype was observed a handful of times. The target antigen is unknown. Study-level points and caveats: Excess sharing by twins proved weaker in beta out-of-frame sequences. Cross-sectional statistical analysis was relied on for the conclusions, without the same donors being followed.

These data were likewise used in another study, on yellow fever vaccine responses in identical twins.

The material sequenced was CD4+ T cells sorted from blood. J is TRBJ2-3 and V is TRBV29-1; TRBD1 might be the D (6 bases). The clonotype was recovered from a woman under 30 in good health. DNA for the CDR3: TGCAGCGTTGTTAGCTGGGGGCGCACAGATACGCAGTATTTT. Protein sequence: CSVVSWGRTDTQYF.